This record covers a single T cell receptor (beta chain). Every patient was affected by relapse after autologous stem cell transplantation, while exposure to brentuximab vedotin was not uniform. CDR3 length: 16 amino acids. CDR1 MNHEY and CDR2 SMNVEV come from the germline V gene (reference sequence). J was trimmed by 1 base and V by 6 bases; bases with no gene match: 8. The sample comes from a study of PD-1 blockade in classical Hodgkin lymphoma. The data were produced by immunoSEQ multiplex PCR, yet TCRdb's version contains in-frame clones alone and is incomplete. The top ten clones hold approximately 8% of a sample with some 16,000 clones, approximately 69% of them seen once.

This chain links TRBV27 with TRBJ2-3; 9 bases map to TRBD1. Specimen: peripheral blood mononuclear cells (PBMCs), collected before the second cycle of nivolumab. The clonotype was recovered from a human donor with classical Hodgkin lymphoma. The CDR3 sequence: CASSFRTGVGTDTQYF. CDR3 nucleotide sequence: TGTGCCAGCAGCTTCCGGACAGGGGTAGGCACAGATACGCAGTATTTT.